The sequence of this T cell receptor beta chain was determined in a study of T cells in Graves' hyperthyroidism and ophthalmopathy. Study-wide background: The initial diagnosis was the point when peripheral blood was collected, ahead of any treatment. Study-wide results and caveats: Among clonotypes expanded in thyroid above 0.001, most were also found in blood.

CDR3 size: 16 residues. Germline V gene sequence: CDR1 SGHVS, CDR2 FQNEAQ. The J segment lost 6 bases and the V segment lost 1 base, leaving 9 bases of the junction unmatched. Subjects with ophthalmopathy showed a Clinical Activity Score no lower than 3, a NOSPECS grade no lower than 4, and a duration shorter than 3 months. Diagnostic assessment was based on clinical symptoms, serum thyroxine and TRAb, thyroid ultrasound and orbital computed tomography. Regarding this clonotype: No antigen is known for it.

RNA transcripts yielded amplified TCR beta CDR3 regions. The HTBI primer set was used in a first-round RT-PCR of the TCR CDR3. TCRdb fed the multiplex PCR reads into MiXCR, producing one record per CDR3 protein. The data contain some 570,000 distinct CDR3 sequences, approximately 15% of them singletons. The sequencing input was blood. The chain couples TRBV7-8 to TRBJ2-1, with 7 bases fitting TRBD2. This TCR came from a woman aged 18-35 years with Graves' ophthalmopathy. The CDR3 region has the DNA TGTGCCAGCAGCTTAGTAGAAGCGGGGTGGGTCAATGAGCAGTTCTTC. Protein product: CASSLVEAGWVNEQFF.